This T cell receptor beta chain was captured by sequencing in a study of CXCR3-negative and CXCR3-positive naive CD8 T cells (dated by TCRdb to the late 2010s). At the level of the whole study: About 150 million TRB reads were obtained in total, roughly 1.5 +/- 0.3 million reads per library. Diversity and physicochemical repertoire analyses were performed on about ten donors pooled from two independent experiments. Naive subsets from 5 or 6 donors and memory cells from 3 donors were included in the TRBV-TRBJ cluster analysis. General conclusions and limits of the study: Because surface CD5, which has been linked to self-reactivity in mice, was comparable between naive subsets, TCR interaction strength was also inferred from TRB CDR3 physicochemical properties. Because CXCR3 expression was partially decreased after cryopreservation, freshly isolated PBMCs were used for most assays. Repertoire diversity was comparably high in both naive subsets but much lower in memory CD8+ T cells. TRBV-TRBJ usage was similar between naive CXCR3-negative and CXCR3-positive cells from the same donor, while memory cells showed distinct patterns. Compared with CXCR3-negative naive cells, CXCR3-positive naive cells had TRB CDR3s with higher hydrophobicity (lower Kidera factor 4), lower energy, and higher strength and volume indices.

Per the germline V gene, SNHLY is the CDR1 and FYNNEI is the CDR2. Inclusive of the bounding cysteine and phenylalanine, the CDR3 is 18 residues long. Nucleotide data are not available. A remark on this clonotype: Its binding antigen is unknown.

These reads were obtained on a NextSeq 550. The Human TCR Profiling Kit (MiLaboratory) was used to prepare UMI-labeled 5' RACE TRB cDNA libraries. The full amount of extracted RNA was used for cDNA synthesis, and the full amount of resulting cDNA was used for PCR amplification. Libraries were prepared in parallel with an identical number of PCR cycles. The authors' pipeline ran thus. About 50,000 +/- 10,000 unique UMI-labeled TRB cDNA molecules per library were extracted with MIGEC and MiXCR, with at least two reads per UMI required. On average, about 40,000 +/- 10,000 functional in-frame TRB CDR3 nucleotide clonotypes lacking stop codons were found per library. After downsampling to 5000 UMI-labeled TRB molecules per sample, diversity metrics, including normalized Shannon-Wiener and Chao1, were computed in VDJtools. For the central five CDR3 residues, VDJtools calculated physicochemical properties weighted by clonotype size, namely interaction energy, strength, volume and Kidera factor 4. TCRdb reprocessed the reads, and each CDR3 protein sequence is entered once, without DNA. The V and J calls and clone size are TCRdb's, not the authors'. The table of this sample itemizes 6,000 to 8,500 distinct CDR3 sequences. The ten largest clones take up under 1.5% of the sample.

Each CD8+ T cell subset was flow-sorted in triplicate, and 300,000 cells per subset were placed directly into RLT lysis buffer. To keep memory contaminants out, a stringent definition of naive CD8+ T cells was applied: CD45RO-CCR7+CD27+CD95-. Peripheral blood mononuclear cells were isolated from buffy coats by standard density gradient centrifugation. A FACSAria III was used to flow-sort naive CXCR3-negative and CXCR3-positive CD8+ T cells. Total RNA was extracted from sorted cells using an RNeasy Mini Kit. This TCR was recovered from a human donor in good health. Some clones in this sample may be carry-over from other donors' samples. Sequenced input: naive CXCR3+ CD8+ T cells from blood. The cell subset or site label here, explained by the study, means: CD45RO-CCR7+CD27+CD95- naive CD8+ T cells expressing CXCR3 (TNR3+). The sequence joins TRBV2 to TRBJ2-5; without DNA, the TCRdb call of TRBD2 cannot be checked. For the CDR3, the sequence is CASSDPPDWVAGQETQYF.